The clone carrying this T cell receptor (beta chain) was counted a few times. The antigen remains undetermined. A much larger clone is a single base away; this may be a read error. Each sample gave at least 7 million isolated PBMCs. This sample was taken from a study of blood T cells in healthy people across ages. Findings and limits, study-wide: While age rose, TCR beta diversity per million T cells dropped in a roughly linear way.

With 0 bases removed from V and 2 bases from J, the gap between germline ends came to 4 bases. The germline CDR1 and CDR2 sequences are SGHTA and FQGNSA. This CDR3 spans 13 amino acids. The authors ran a second PCR of about 6 to 11 cycles using a sample-barcoded 5' primer and a J-beta primer mix. TCRdb reanalysed the 5' RACE reads using MiXCR and keeps one entry per CDR3 protein. The sample comprises hundreds of thousands of distinct CDR3 sequences, around 54% of which are singletons, and around 37% rests with the top ten. Sequenced material: blood. The clonotype was recovered from a man in his sixties in good health. This chain joins TRBV7-2 and TRBJ2-5, with unresolved D. The CDR3 nucleotides read TGTGCCAGCAGCTTAGCCCATCAAGAGACCCAGTACTTC. As protein: CASSLAHQETQYF.